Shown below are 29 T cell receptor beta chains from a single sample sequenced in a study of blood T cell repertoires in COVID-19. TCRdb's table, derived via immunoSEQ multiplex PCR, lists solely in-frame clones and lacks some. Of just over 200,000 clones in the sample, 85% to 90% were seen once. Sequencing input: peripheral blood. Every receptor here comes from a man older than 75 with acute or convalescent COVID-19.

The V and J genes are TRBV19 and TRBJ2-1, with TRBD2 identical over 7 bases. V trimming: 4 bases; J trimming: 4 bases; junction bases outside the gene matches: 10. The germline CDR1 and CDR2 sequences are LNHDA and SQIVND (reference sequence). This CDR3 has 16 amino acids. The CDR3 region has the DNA TGTGCCAGTAGTAATTGGTTCGGGGGAGGGTACAATGAGCAGTTCTTC. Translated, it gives CASSNWFGGGYNEQFF.

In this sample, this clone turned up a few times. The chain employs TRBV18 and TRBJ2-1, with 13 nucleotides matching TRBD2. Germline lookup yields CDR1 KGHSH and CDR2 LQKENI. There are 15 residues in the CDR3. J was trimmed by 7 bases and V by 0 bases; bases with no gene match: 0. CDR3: CASSPPTSGGNEQFF. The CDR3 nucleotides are TGTGCCAGCTCACCACCGACTAGCGGGGGGAATGAGCAGTTCTTC.

The CDR3 coding sequence is TGTGCCAGCAGTCGGGACAGGGGCCTCAATCAGCCCCAGCATTTT. As protein: CASSRDRGLNQPQHF. The chain has TRBV2 and TRBJ1-5, with TRBD1 matching over 10 bases. The germline CDR1 and CDR2 sequences are SNHLY and FYNNEI. This CDR3 is 15 amino acids long. V was pared by 5 bases and J by 3 bases, with 4 bases of the junction left unmatched.

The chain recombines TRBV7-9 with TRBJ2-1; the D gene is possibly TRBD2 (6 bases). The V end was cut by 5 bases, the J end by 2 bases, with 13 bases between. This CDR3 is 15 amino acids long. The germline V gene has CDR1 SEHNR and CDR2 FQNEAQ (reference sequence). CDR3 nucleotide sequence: TGTGCCAGCAGCCCCCAGCCGGGAGCCTACAATGAGCAGTTCTTC. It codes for CASSPQPGAYNEQFF.

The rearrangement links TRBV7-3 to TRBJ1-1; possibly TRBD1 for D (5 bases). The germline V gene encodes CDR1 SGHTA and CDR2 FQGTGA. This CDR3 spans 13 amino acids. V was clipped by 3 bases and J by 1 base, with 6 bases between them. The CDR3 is CASSLTENTEAFF. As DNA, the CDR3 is TGTGCCAGCAGCTTGACAGAGAACACTGAAGCTTTCTTT.

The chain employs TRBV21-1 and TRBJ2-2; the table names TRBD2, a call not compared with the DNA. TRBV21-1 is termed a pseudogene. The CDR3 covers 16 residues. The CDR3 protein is CASSKEPSGCPGELFF. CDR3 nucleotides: TGTGCCAGCAGCAAGGAACCTAGCGGGTGCCCCGGGGAGCTGTTTTTT.

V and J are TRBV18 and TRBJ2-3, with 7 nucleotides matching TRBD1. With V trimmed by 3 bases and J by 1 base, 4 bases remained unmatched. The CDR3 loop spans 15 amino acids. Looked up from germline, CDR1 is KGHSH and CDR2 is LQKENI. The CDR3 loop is CASSPVQGRTDTQYF. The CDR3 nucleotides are TGTGCCAGCTCACCCGTACAGGGGCGCACAGATACGCAGTATTTT.

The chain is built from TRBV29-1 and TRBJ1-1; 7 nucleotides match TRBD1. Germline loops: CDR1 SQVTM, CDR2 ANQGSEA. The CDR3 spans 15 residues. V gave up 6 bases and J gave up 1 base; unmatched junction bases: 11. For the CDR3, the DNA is TGCAGCGTCTTGGGACAGCAACGAAGGAACACTGAAGCTTTCTTT. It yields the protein CSVLGQQRRNTEAFF.

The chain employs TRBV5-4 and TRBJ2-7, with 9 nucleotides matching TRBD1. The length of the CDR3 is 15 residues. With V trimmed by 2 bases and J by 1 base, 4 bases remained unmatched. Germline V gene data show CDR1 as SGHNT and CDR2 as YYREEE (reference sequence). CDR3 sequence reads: CASSFRDRASYEQYF. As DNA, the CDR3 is TGTGCCAGCAGCTTTCGGGACAGGGCTTCCTACGAGCAGTACTTC.

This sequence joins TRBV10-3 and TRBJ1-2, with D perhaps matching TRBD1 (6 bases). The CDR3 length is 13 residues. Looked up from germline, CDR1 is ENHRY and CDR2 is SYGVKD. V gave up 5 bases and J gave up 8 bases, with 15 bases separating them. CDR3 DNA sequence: TGTGCCATCAGTCCTACAGGGAATGCCGGCTACACCTTC. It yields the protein CAISPTGNAGYTF.

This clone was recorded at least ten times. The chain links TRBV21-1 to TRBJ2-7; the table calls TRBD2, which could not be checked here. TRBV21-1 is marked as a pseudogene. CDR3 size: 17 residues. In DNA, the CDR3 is TGTGCCAGCAGCAAAGGACCAAGACCGAGGAGCTCCTACGAGCAGTACTTC. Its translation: CASSKGPRPRSSYEQYF.

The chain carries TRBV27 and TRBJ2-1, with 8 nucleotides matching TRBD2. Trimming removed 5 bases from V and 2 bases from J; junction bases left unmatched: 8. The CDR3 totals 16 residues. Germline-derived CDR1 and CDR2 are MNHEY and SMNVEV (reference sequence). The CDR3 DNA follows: TGTGCCAGCAGTCCGGCGGGGGGTAGGCCCTACAATGAGCAGTTCTTC. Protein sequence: CASSPAGGRPYNEQFF.

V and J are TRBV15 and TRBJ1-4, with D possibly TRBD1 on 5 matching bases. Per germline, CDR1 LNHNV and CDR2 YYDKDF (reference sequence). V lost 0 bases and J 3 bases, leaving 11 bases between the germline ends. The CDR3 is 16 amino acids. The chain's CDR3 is CATSRDPGAANEKLFF. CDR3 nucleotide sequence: TGTGCCACCAGCAGAGATCCTGGGGCTGCTAATGAAAAACTGTTTTTT. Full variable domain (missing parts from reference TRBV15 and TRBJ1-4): DAMVIQNPRYQVTQFGKPVTLSCSQTLNHNVMYWYQQKSSQAPKLLFHYYDKDFNNEADTPDNFQSRRPNTSFCFLDIRSPGLGDTAMYLCATSRDPGAANEKLFFGSGTQLSVL.

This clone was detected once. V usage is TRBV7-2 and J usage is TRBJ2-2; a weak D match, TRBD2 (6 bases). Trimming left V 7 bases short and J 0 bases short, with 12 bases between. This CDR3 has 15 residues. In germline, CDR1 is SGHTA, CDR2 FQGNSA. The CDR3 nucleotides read TGTGCCAGCATCCTCGGAGGGACGAACACCGGGGAGCTGTTTTTT. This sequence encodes CASILGGTNTGELFF.

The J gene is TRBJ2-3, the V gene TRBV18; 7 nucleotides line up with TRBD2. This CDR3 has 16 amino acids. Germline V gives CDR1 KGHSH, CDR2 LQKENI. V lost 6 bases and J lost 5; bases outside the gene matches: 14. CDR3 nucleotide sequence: TGTGCCAGCTCCCCCCTCGAGGGAGGGCCGAGAGATACGCAGTATTTT. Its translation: CASSPLEGGPRDTQYF.

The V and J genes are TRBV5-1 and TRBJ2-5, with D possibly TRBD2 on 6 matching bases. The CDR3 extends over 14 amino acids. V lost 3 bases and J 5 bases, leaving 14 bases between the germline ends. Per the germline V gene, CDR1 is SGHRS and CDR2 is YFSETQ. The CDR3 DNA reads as TGCGCCAGCAGCTCGTTCACTAGCCTGGAGACCCAGTACTTC. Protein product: CASSSFTSLETQYF.

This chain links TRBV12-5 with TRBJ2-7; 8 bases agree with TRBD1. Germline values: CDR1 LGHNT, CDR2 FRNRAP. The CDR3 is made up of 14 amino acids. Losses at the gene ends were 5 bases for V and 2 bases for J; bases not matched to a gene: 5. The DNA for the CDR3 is TGTGCTAGTGGTCAAGGACAGGGAACCTACGAGCAGTACGTC. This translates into CASGQGQGTYEQYV.

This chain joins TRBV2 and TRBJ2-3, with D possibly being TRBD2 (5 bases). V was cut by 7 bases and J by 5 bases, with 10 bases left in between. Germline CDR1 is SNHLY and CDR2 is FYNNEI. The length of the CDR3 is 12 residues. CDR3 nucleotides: TGTGCCAGCACTCTCGCGGGAGATACGCAGTATTTT. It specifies CASTLAGDTQYF.

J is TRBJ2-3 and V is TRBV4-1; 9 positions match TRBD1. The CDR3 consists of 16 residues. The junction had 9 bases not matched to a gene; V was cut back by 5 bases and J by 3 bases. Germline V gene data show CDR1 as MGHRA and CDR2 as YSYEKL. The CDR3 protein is CASSTQTGGWTDTQYF. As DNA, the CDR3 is TGCGCCAGCAGCACGCAGACAGGGGGTTGGACAGATACGCAGTATTTT.

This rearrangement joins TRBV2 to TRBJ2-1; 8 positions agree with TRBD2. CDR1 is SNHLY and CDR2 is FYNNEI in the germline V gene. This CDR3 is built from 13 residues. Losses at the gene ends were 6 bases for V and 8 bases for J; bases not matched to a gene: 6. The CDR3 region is CASRTGGNYEQFF. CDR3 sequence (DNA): TGTGCCAGCAGGACGGGAGGGAACTATGAGCAGTTCTTC.

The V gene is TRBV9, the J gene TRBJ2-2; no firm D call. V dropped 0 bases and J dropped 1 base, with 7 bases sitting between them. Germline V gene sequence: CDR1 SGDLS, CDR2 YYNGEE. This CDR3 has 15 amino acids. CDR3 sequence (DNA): TGTGCCAGCAGCGTAGAATCATTGAACACCGGGGAGCTGTTTTTT. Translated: CASSVESLNTGELFF.

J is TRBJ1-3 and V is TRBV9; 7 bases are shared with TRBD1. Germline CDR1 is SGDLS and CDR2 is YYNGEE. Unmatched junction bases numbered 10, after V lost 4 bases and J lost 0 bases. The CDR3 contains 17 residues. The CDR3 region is CASSPNSDRASGNTIYF. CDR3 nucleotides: TGTGCCAGCAGCCCCAATTCCGACAGGGCCTCTGGAAACACCATATATTTT.

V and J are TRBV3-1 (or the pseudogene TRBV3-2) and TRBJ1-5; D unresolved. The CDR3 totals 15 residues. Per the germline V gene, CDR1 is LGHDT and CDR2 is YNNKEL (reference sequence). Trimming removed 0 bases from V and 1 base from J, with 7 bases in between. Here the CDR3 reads CASSQDYTSNQPQHF. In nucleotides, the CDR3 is TGTGCCAGCAGCCAAGATTACACAAGCAATCAGCCCCAGCATTTT.

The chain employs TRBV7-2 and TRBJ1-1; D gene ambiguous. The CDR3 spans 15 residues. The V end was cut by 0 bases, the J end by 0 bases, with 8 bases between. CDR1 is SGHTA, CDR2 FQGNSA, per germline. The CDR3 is CASSLAANLNTEAFF. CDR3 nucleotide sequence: TGTGCCAGCAGCTTAGCGGCAAATCTGAACACTGAAGCTTTCTTT.

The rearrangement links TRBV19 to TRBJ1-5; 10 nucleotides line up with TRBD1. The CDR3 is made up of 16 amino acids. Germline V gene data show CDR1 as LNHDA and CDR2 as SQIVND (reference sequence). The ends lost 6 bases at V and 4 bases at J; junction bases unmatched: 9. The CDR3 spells CASSLWTGGWNQPQHF. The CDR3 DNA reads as TGTGCCAGTAGCCTCTGGACAGGGGGGTGGAATCAGCCCCAGCATTTT.

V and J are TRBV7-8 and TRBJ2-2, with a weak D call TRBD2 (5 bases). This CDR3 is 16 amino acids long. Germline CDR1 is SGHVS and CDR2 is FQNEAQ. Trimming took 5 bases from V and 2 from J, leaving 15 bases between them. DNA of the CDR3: TGTGCCAGCAGCCCTGTCGGAAGCGGCAACACCGGGGAGCTGTTTTTT. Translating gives CASSPVGSGNTGELFF.

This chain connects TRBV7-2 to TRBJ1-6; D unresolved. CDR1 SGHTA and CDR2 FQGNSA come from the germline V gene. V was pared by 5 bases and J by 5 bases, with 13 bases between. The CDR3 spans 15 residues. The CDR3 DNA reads TGTGCCAGCAGCCCAAGAGGAGAAAATAATTCACCCCTCCACTTT. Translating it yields CASSPRGENNSPLHF.

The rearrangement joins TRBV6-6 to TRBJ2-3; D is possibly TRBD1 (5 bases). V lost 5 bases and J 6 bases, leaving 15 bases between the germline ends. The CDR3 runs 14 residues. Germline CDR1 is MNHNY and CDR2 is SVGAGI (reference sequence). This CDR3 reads CASSPRQLSDTQYF. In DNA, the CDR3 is TGTGCCAGCAGTCCACGACAGCTGTCCGATACGCAGTATTTT.

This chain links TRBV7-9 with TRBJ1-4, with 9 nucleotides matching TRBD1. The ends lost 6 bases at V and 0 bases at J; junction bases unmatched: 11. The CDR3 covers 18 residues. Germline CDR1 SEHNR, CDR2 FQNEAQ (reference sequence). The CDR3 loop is CASSFTGGYRATNEKLFF. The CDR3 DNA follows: TGTGCCAGCAGTTTTACAGGGGGCTACCGTGCAACTAATGAAAAACTGTTTTTT.